Only a few counts were recorded for the clone carrying this T cell receptor beta chain. The CDR3 runs to 16 residues. Germline values: CDR1 LGHNA, CDR2 YSLEER. V was shortened by 0 bases and J by 2 bases, with 12 bases between the two germline ends. The sample belongs to a study of T cells after yellow fever vaccination. TCRdb recomputed calls from the 5' RACE reads with MiXCR, one row per CDR3 protein. The table records 100,000 to 150,000 distinct CDR3 sequences, around 15% of them present only once. Specimen: CD8+ T cells sorted from PBMCs, collected 5 days after the yellow fever booster vaccination. This clonotype originated in a man between 18 and 29 years old who received the YFV17D yellow fever vaccine. The gene calls are TRBV4-3 and TRBJ2-3, with D possibly being TRBD1 (6 bases). The CDR3 region is CASSQEWTVFTDTQYF. CDR3 DNA sequence: TGCGCCAGCAGCCAAGAATGGACAGTCTTCACAGATACGCAGTATTTT.